This T cell receptor beta chain stems from a study of shared clonotypes between healthy human individuals. Overall study context: Two women and a few men aged 18 to 49 served as donors.

Assay used: immunoSEQ multiplex PCR; TCRdb lists only in-frame clones, some missing. The sample holds 2 million to 2.5 million clones; nearly 97% are singletons and the top ten take 0.1% to 0.15%. As to this clone: Sequence at one end of the junction differs from germline and may be a read error.

The TCR originated in a man between 18 and 35 years old in good health. The sample consisted of naive CD4+ T cells sorted from blood. The subset denotes: CD45RA+ positively selected.

DNA for the CDR3: TGTGCCAGCAGTGGGGGACGGAATAACTATGGCTGCACCTTC. Translation gives CASSGGRNNYGCTF. The J gene is TRBJ1-2, the V gene TRBV2; D possibly corresponds to TRBD1 (5 bases). The germline V gene encodes CDR1 SNHLY and CDR2 FYNNEI. This CDR3 has 14 amino acids.